This T cell receptor beta chain was documented in a study of blood T cell repertoires in COVID-19. This CDR3 contains 14 residues. Trimming left V 5 bases short and J 7 bases short, with 15 bases between. Germline V CDR1 and CDR2: SGHVS, FQNEAQ. Profiled with immunoSEQ multiplex PCR; TCRdb holds only in-frame clones, not every one. Among some 460,000 clones listed, 75% to 90% were seen once. The chain carries TRBV7-8 and TRBJ2-1; the D gene is possibly TRBD2 (5 bases). Input material: peripheral blood. The source of this sequence is a woman under 40 with acute or convalescent COVID-19. CDR3 nucleotide sequence: TGTGCCAGCAGCATCATAACGAGGGTAAATGAGCAGTTCTTC. Its protein is CASSIITRVNEQFF.